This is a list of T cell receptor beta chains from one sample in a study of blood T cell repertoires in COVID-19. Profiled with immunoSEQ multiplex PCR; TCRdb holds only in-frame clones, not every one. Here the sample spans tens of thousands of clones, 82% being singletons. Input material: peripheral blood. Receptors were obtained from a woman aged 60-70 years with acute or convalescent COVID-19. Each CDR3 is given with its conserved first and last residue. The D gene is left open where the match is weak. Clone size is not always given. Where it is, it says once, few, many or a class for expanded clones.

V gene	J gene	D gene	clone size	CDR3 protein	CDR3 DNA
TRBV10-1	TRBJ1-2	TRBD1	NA	CASSESTGFGGYTF	TGCGCCAGCAGTGAGTCGACAGGGTTCGGGGGCTACACCTTC
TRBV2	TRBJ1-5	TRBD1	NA	CASSEREGGRRPQHF	TGTGCCAGCAGTGAACGAGAAGGGGGCAGACGGCCCCAGCATTTT
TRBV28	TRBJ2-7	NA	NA	CASSLWSGVAYEQYF	TGTGCCAGCAGTTTATGGTCGGGGGTCGCCTACGAGCAGTACTTC
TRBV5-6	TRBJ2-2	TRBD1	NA	CASSEGQMNTGELFF	TGTGCCAGCAGCGAGGGACAGATGAACACCGGGGAGCTGTTTTTT
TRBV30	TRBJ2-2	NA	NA	CAWSVPGYGELFF	TGTGCCTGGAGTGTACCGGGTTACGGGGAGCTGTTTTTT
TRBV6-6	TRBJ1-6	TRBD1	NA	CASSYGSRDRGSPLHF	TGTGCCAGCAGTTACGGTTCTCGAGACAGGGGTTCACCCCTCCACTTT
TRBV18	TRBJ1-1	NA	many	CASSPNRVTTEAFF	TGTGCCAGCTCACCTAACAGGGTAACCACTGAAGCTTTCTTT
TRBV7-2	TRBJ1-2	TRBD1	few	CASSLDGLGGHGYTF	TGTGCCAGCAGCTTAGACGGTCTAGGGGGCCATGGCTACACCTTC
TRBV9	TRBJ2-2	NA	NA	CASSVSTANTGELFF	TGTGCCAGCAGCGTAAGCACAGCAAACACCGGGGAGCTGTTTTTT
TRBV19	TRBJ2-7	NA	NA	CASSAQADNSYEQYF	TGTGCCAGTAGTGCCCAGGCGGACAACTCCTACGAGCAGTACTTC
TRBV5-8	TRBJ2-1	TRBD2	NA	CASSLGAGVDNEQFF	TGTGCCAGCAGCTTAGGAGCGGGGGTCGACAATGAGCAGTTCTTC
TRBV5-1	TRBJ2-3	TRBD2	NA	CASSLGGLSDTQYF	TGCGCCAGCAGCTTGGGGGGACTATCAGATACGCAGTATTTT
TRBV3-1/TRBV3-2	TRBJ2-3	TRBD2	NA	CASSRGLAGTTDTQYF	TGTGCCAGCAGCCGGGGACTAGCGGGGACTACAGATACGCAGTATTTT
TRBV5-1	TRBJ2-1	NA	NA	CASSLKGGAGNEQFF	TGCGCCAGCAGCTTGAAAGGGGGGGCAGGAAATGAGCAGTTCTTC
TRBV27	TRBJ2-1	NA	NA	CASSSTGLGREQFF	TGTGCCAGCAGTTCCACTGGACTGGGCAGGGAGCAGTTCTTC
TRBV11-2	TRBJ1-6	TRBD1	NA	CASSLDRVSNSPLHF	TGTGCCAGCAGCTTGGACAGGGTATCTAATTCACCCCTCCACTTT
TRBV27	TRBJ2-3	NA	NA	CASSATSGGRTDTQYF	TGTGCCAGCAGTGCCACCTCGGGGGGCCGCACAGATACGCAGTATTTT
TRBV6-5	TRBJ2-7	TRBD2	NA	CASSLTLAGALYEQYF	TGTGCCAGCAGTTTGACCTTAGCGGGGGCTCTCTACGAGCAGTACTTC
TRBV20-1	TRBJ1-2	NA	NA	CSASGAGTNYGYTF	TGCAGTGCTAGTGGGGCAGGAACTAACTATGGCTACACCTTC
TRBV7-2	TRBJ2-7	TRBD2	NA	CASSLVLGRVVEQYF	TGTGCCAGCAGCTTAGTTCTGGGGAGGGTAGTAGAGCAGTACTTC
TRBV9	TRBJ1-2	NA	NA	CASSGPRGGYTF	TGTGCCAGCAGCGGACCCAGAGGCGGCTACACCTTC
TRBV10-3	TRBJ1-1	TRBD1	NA	CAISELDRGPTEAFF	TGTGCCATCAGTGAGCTGGACAGGGGGCCGACTGAAGCTTTCTTT
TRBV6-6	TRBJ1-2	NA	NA	CASSYSQTGGYTF	TGTGCCAGCAGTTACTCGCAGACTGGTGGCTACACCTTC
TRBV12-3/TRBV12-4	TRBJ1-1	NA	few	CASSRSGNTEAFF	TGTGCCAGCAGCAGAAGCGGTAACACTGAAGCTTTCTTT
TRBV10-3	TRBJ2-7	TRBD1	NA	CAISDDGTATYEQYF	TGTGCCATCAGCGATGACGGGACAGCCACCTACGAGCAGTACTTC
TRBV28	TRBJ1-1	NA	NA	CASSRHGVSTEAFF	TGTGCCAGCAGCCGTCACGGGGTGAGCACTGAAGCTTTCTTT
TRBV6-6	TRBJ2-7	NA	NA	CASSRSVFGQISYEQYF	TGTGCCAGCAGCCGAAGCGTTTTCGGACAAATCTCCTACGAGCAGTACTTC
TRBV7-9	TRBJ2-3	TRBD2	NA	CASSSGLAGGTDTQYF	TGTGCCAGCAGCTCGGGACTAGCGGGGGGCACAGATACGCAGTATTTT
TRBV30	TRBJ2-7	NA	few	CAWSVLTGRAKQYF	TGTGCCTGGAGTGTACTAACAGGGAGGGCGAAGCAGTACTTC
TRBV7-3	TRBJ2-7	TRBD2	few	CASSLYGGESYEQYF	TGTGCCAGCAGCTTATATGGGGGGGAGTCCTACGAGCAGTACTTC
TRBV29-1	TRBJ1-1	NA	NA	CSGGRRTEAFF	TGCAGCGGGGGACGGCGGACTGAAGCTTTCTTT
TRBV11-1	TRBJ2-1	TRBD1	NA	CASSPRDRLHEQFF	TGTGCCAGCAGCCCCCGGGACAGACTCCATGAGCAGTTCTTC
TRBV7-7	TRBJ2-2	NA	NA	CASSLRQPSRPGELFF	TGTGCTAGCAGCTTAAGACAGCCCTCTCGGCCCGGGGAGCTGTTTTTT